This T cell receptor beta chain was captured in a study of cytomegalovirus exposure and HLA in healthy donors. Points from the study as a whole: The Asian-associated ancestry cluster reportedly had fewer N-insertions than the approximately 690-donor mean in a later analysis. About 87% or about 30% of the time was how often most TCR beta V segments were productive, according to an earlier analysis.

With respect to this clone: Its target is unknown.

PCR primers comprised 60 Vbeta and 13 Jbeta primers. Sequenced by immunoSEQ multiplex PCR; TCRdb stores in-frame clones only, minus some. The sample holds 150,000 or so clones; over 60% are singletons and the top ten take around 3%. Between the trimmed V and J ends, which lost 6 bases and 7 bases, there was a span of 12 bases. Germline V CDR1 and CDR2: MDHEN, SYDVKM. This CDR3 region has 12 residues. The chain carries TRBV28 and TRBJ1-1; D remains ambiguous. The specimen was PBMCs. This receptor was obtained from a woman aged 30 to 39 in good health and CMV-seropositive. DNA of the CDR3: TGTGCCAGCAGACCCCCTATCGGTGAAGCTTTCTTT. Amino acid sequence: CASRPPIGEAFF.